The 3 T cell receptor beta chains presented below share a single source sample, sequenced in a study of cytomegalovirus exposure and HLA in healthy donors. The data were produced by immunoSEQ multiplex PCR, yet TCRdb's version contains in-frame clones alone and is incomplete. The sample shows under 100,000 clones, around 96% of them seen only once. The sample was PBMCs. The receptors derive from a woman younger than 35 in good health and CMV-seronegative.

As concerns this clone: At one boundary the junction diverges from the germline segment, which might be a read error. The V gene is TRBV15, the J gene TRBJ1-5; D unresolved. The CDR3 contains 12 residues. Germline V gene sequence: CDR1 LNHNV, CDR2 YYDKDF (reference sequence). CDR3 DNA: TGTGCCACCAGCAGAAGAGGAGTGCCCGACGCATTT. Its translation: CATSRRGVPDAF. Full variable domain (remainder filled in from reference TRBV15 and TRBJ1-5): DAMVIQNPRYQVTQFGKPVTLSCSQTLNHNVMYWYQQKSSQAPKLLFHYYDKDFNNEADTPDNFQSRRPNTSFCFLDIRSPGLGDTAMYLCATSRRGVPDAFGDGTRLSIL.

The V gene is TRBV21-1, the J gene TRBJ2-1; TRBD1 reflects the table's D call only, with no check against the DNA. TRBV21-1 is assigned pseudogene status. The CDR3 has 16 amino acids. The CDR3 spells CASSKLRDRSYNEQFF. CDR3 in DNA: TGTGCCAGCAGCAAACTACGGGACAGATCATACAATGAGCAGTTCTTC.

V usage is TRBV5-5 and J usage is TRBJ2-1; possibly TRBD2 for D (6 bases). CDR1 SGHKS and CDR2 YYEKEE come from the germline V gene (reference sequence). CDR3 length: 12 amino acids. V was trimmed by 7 bases and J by 7 bases, leaving 12 bases between them. The CDR3 nucleotides read TGTGCCAGCGGAGCGGGTTGGAATGAGCAGTTCTTC. This codes for CASGAGWNEQFF. Drawing the rest from reference TRBV5-5 and TRBJ2-1, the complete variable domain is DAGVTQSPTHLIKTRGQQVTLRCSPISGHKSVSWYQQVLGQGPQFIFQYYEKEERGRGNFPDRFSARQFPNYSSELNVNALLLGDSALYLCASGAGWNEQFFGPGTRLTVL.